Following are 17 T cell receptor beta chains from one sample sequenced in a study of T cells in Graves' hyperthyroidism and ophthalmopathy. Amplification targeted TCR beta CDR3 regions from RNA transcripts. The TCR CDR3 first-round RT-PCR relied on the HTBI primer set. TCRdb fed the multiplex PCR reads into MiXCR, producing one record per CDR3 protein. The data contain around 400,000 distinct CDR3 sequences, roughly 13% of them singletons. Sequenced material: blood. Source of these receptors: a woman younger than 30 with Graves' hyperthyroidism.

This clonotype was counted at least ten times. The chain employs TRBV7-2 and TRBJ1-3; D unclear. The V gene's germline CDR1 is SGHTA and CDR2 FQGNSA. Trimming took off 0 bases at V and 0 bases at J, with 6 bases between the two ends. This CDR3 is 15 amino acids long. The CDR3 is CASSLAPSSGNTIYF. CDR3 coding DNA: TGTGCCAGCAGCTTAGCACCGAGCTCTGGAAACACCATATATTTT.

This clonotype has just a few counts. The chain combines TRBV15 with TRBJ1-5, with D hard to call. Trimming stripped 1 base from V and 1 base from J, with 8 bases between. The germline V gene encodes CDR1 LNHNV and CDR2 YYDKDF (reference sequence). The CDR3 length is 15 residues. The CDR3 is CATSRGVESNQPQHF. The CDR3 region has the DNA TGTGCCACCAGCAGAGGCGTAGAGAGCAATCAGCCCCAGCATTTT.

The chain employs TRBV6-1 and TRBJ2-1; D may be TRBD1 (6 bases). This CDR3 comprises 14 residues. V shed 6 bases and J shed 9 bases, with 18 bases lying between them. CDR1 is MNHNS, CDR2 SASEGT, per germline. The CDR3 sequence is CASSPGTPSPEQFF. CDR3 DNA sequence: TGTGCCAGCAGCCCCGGGACACCATCTCCTGAGCAGTTCTTC.

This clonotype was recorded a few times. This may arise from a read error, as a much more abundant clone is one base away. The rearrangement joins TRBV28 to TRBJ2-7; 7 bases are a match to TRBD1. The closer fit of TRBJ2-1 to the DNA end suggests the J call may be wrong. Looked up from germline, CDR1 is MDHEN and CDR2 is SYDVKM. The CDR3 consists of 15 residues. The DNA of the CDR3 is TGTGCCAGCAGTTTGACAGGGAGACCCACCTACGAGCAGTTCTTC. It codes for CASSLTGRPTYEQFF.

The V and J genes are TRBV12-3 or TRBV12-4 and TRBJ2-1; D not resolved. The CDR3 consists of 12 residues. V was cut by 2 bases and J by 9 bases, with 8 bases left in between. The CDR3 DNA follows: TGTGCCAGCAGTTTAAGGTATAGTGAGCAGTTCTTC. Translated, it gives CASSLRYSEQFF.

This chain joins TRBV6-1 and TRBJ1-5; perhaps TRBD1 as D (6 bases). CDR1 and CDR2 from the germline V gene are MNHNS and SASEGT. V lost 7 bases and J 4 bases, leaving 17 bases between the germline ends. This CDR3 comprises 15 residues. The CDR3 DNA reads TGTGCCAGCAAAGTCCCGGACAGCCCAAATCAGCCCCAGCATTTT. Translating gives CASKVPDSPNQPQHF.

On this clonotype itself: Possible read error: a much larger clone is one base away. The CDR3: CASSFFLGTAYEQYF. CDR3 nucleotide sequence: TGTGCCAGCAGTTTCTTCCTGGGGACAGCTTACGAGCAGTACTTC. The J gene is TRBJ2-7, the V gene TRBV27; the match to TRBD1 covers 7 bases. The CDR3 contains 15 residues. V gave up 3 bases and J gave up 4 bases; unmatched junction bases: 9. CDR1 MNHEY and CDR2 SMNVEV come from the germline V gene (reference sequence).

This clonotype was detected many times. DNA of the CDR3: TGTGCCAGTAGTATAACTGGGAGTGACACTGAAGCTTTCTTT. Residues: CASSITGSDTEAFF. The chain couples TRBV19 to TRBJ1-1; D call uncertain. CDR1 is LNHDA, CDR2 SQIVND, per germline (reference sequence). Trimming stripped 2 bases from V and 3 bases from J, with 10 bases between. The CDR3 is 14 amino acids.

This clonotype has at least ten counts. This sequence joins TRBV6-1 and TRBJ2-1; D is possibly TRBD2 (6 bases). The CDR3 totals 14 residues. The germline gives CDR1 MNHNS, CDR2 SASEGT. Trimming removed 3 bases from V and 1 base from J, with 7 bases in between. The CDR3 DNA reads TGTGCCAGCAGTGAGGCGGGGTCCTACAATGAGCAGTTCTTC. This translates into CASSEAGSYNEQFF.

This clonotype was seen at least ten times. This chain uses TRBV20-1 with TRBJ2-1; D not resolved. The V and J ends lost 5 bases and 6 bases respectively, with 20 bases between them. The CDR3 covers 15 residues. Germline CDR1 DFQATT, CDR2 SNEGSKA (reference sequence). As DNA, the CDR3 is TGCAGTGCTCTAAGGCCAACTCAGGAATCCAATGAGCAGTTCTTC. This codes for CSALRPTQESNEQFF.

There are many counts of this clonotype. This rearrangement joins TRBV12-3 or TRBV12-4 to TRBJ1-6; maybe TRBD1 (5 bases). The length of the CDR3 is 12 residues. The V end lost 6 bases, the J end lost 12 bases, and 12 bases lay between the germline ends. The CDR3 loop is CASRRGEGPLHF. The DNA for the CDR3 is TGTGCCAGCAGACGGGGGGAAGGACCCCTCCACTTT.

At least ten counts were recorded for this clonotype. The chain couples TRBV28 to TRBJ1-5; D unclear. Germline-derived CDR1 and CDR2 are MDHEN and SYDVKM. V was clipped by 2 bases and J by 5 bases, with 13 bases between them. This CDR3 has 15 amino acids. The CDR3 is CASSLSRADDQPQHF. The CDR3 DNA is TGTGCCAGCAGTTTAAGTAGGGCAGACGATCAGCCCCAGCATTTT.

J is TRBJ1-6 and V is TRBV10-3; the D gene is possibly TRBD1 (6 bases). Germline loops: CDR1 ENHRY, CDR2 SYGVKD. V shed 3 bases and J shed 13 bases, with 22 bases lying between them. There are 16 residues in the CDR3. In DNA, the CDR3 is TGTGCCATCAGTGAAGGCCCCGCGAGACAGGCGTATCCCCTCCACTTT. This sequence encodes CAISEGPARQAYPLHF.

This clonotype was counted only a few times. CDR3 DNA: TGTGCCACCAGTCGCGGGCCGCCGAACACTGAAGCTTTCTTT. As protein: CATSRGPPNTEAFF. The chain joins TRBV24-1 to TRBJ1-1; D remains ambiguous. The germline V gene encodes CDR1 KGHDR and CDR2 SFDVKD. V was pared by 6 bases and J by 1 base, with 11 bases between. CDR3 length equals 14 residues.

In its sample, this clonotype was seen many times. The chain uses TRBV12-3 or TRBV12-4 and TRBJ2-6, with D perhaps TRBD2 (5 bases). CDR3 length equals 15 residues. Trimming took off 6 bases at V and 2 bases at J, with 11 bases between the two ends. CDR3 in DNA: TGTGCCAGCAGCCCCGAGGGAGCTGGGGCCAACGTCCTGACTTTC. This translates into CASSPEGAGANVLTF.

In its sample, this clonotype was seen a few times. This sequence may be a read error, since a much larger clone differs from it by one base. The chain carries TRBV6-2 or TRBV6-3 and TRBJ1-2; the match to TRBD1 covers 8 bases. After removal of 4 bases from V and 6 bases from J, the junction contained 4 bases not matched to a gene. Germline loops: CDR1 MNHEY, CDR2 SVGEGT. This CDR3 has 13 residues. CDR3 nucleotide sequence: TGTGCCAGCAGTTCGGACAGGGTGGATGGCTACACCTTC. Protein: CASSSDRVDGYTF.

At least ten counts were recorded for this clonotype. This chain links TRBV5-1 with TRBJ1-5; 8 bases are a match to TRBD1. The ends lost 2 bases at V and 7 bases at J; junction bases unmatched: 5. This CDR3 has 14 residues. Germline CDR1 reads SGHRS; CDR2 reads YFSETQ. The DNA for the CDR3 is TGCGCCAGCAGCTTCGGACAGGGCGGGCAGCCCCAGCATTTT. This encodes CASSFGQGGQPQHF.